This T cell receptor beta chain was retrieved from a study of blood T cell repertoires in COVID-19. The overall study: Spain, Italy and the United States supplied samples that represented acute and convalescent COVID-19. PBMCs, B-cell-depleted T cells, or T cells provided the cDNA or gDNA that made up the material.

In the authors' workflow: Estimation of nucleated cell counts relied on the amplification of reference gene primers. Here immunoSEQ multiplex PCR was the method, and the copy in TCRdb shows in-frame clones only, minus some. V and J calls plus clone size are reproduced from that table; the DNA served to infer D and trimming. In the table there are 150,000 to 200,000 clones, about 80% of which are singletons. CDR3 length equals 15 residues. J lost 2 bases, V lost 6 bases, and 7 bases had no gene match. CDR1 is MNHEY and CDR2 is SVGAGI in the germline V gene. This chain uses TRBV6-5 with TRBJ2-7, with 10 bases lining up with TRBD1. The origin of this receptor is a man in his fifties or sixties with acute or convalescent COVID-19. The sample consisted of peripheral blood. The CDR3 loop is CASRTGTGATYEQYF. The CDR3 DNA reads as TGTGCCAGCAGAACCGGGACAGGGGCTACCTACGAGCAGTACTTC.